Presented here are 18 T cell receptor beta chains from one specimen sequenced in a study of T cells after yellow fever vaccination. TCRdb re-called the 5' RACE reads through MiXCR, storing one row per CDR3 protein. Of about 360,000 distinct CDR3 sequences listed, 6.2% were seen once; the top ten hold 15%. The sequenced sample was PBMCs, obtained 5 days after the yellow fever booster vaccination. The receptors originated from a man younger than 45 who received the YFV17D yellow fever vaccine.

This clonotype was seen at least ten times. This sequence joins TRBV5-1 and TRBJ1-5; TRBD1 is a possible D gene (5 bases). Germline-derived CDR1 and CDR2 are SGHRS and YFSETQ. V was cut by 5 bases and J by 7 bases, with 16 bases left in between. The CDR3 length is 14 residues. The CDR3 region is CASSLDSLGQPQHF. CDR3 DNA sequence: TGCGCCAGCAGTTTAGACAGCCTCGGGCAGCCCCAGCATTTT.

Comment on this clonotype: Compared with germline, one end of the junction differs, possibly owing to a read error. The V call is TRBV25-1, the J call TRBJ2-7, with D unclear. This CDR3 has 14 residues. Looked up from germline, CDR1 is MGHDK and CDR2 is SYGVNS. The CDR3 DNA follows: TGTGTCAGCAGTGACGCAAGCTTCCCCTACGAGCAGTACTTC. This encodes CVSSDASFPYEQYF.

This clonotype has ten or more counts. The J gene is TRBJ2-3, the V gene TRBV5-1; D gene unclear. Germline V lookup: CDR1 SGHRS, CDR2 YFSETQ. The CDR3 is made up of 13 amino acids. V lost 1 base, J lost 6 bases, and 9 bases lay in between. CDR3 sequence: CASSLSSKDTQYF. CDR3 in DNA: TGCGCCAGCAGCTTGTCTAGTAAGGATACGCAGTATTTT.

This clonotype showed up just a few times. The chain combines TRBV4-3 with TRBJ2-1; D is possibly TRBD2 (6 bases). The CDR3 covers 18 residues. Looked up from germline, CDR1 is LGHNA and CDR2 is YSLEER. V was clipped by 1 base and J by 0 bases, with 16 bases between them. In nucleotides, the CDR3 is TGCGCCAGCAGCCAAGGGATTCGGGCGGGATCCTCCTACAATGAGCAGTTCTTC. Its translation: CASSQGIRAGSSYNEQFF.

The chain uses TRBV5-1 and TRBJ2-5; no firm D call. This CDR3 is 14 amino acids long. CDR1 and CDR2 from the germline V gene are SGHRS and YFSETQ. Trimming removed 2 bases from V and 4 bases from J, with 12 bases in between. The DNA for the CDR3 is TGCGCCAGCAGCTTTGGCGGTCATCGAGAGACCCAGTACTTC. Its translation: CASSFGGHRETQYF. Full variable domain (outside the CDR3, taken from reference TRBV5-1 and TRBJ2-5): KAGVTQTPRYLIKTRGQQVTLSCSPISGHRSVSWYQQTPGQGLQFLFEYFSETQRNKGNFPGRFSGRQFSNSRSEMNVSTLELGDSALYLCASSFGGHRETQYFGPGTRLLVL.

This clonotype was detected ten times or more. V and J are TRBV7-2 and TRBJ2-3, with no clear D. The V gene lost 5 bases and the J gene lost 0 bases, with 9 bases spanning the gap. CDR1 SGHTA and CDR2 FQGNSA come from the germline V gene. This CDR3 spans 14 amino acids. In DNA, the CDR3 is TGTGCCAGCAGCCACTCCGGCAGCACAGATACGCAGTATTTT. It specifies CASSHSGSTDTQYF.

This clonotype was seen a handful of times. The CDR3 here is CASSPRFLSSYNEQFF. The CDR3 nucleotides are TGTGCCAGCAGCCCGAGGTTCCTGAGCTCCTACAATGAGCAGTTCTTC. The chain is built from TRBV7-9 and TRBJ2-1; D gene uncertain. This CDR3 has 16 residues. Germline CDR1 and CDR2: SEHNR and FQNEAQ (reference sequence). The V end was cut by 5 bases, the J end by 0 bases, with 14 bases between.

This clonotype was recorded at least ten times. The chain uses TRBV10-2 and TRBJ2-7; 8 bases fit TRBD2. Germline CDR1 reads WSHSY; CDR2 reads SAAADI. The CDR3 extends over 15 amino acids. Trimming at V came to 5 bases and at J to 4 bases, leaving 10 bases not matched to a gene. This CDR3 is CASSLGAGDGYEQYF. In nucleotides, the CDR3 is TGCGCCAGCAGTCTGGGAGCGGGAGACGGGTACGAGCAGTACTTC.

The chain has TRBV12-3 or TRBV12-4 and TRBJ2-7; tentative D call: TRBD2 (6 bases). V dropped 8 bases and J dropped 2 bases, with 13 bases sitting between them. The CDR3 sequence is 13 residues long. The CDR3 DNA is TGTGCCAGCTCACCGGGGGAGGCCTACGAGCAGTACTTC. This codes for CASSPGEAYEQYF.

The chain employs TRBV5-1 and TRBJ2-7, with D possibly TRBD1 on 6 matching bases. V lost 4 bases, J lost 7 bases, and 27 bases lay in between. The germline V gene encodes CDR1 SGHRS and CDR2 YFSETQ. This CDR3 spans 17 amino acids. The CDR3 here is CASSTQVLGASTGEQYF. DNA for the CDR3: TGCGCCAGCAGCACCCAGGTCTTGGGGGCTTCTACGGGGGAGCAGTACTTC.

This clonotype was observed at least ten times. This chain connects TRBV27 to TRBJ2-5; 8 positions match TRBD2. The V segment lost 5 bases and the J segment 1 base; nucleotides outside the gene matches: 6. Germline loops: CDR1 MNHEY, CDR2 SMNVEV (reference sequence). CDR3 length: 15 amino acids. The CDR3 nucleotides are TGTGCCAGCAGTACCCTTAGCGGGATCCAAGAGACCCAGTACTTC. Translation gives CASSTLSGIQETQYF.

This clonotype was observed at least ten times. The chain combines TRBV10-3 with TRBJ1-2; TRBD1 might be the D (5 bases). V was pared by 2 bases and J by 0 bases, with 10 bases between. Germline values: CDR1 ENHRY, CDR2 SYGVKD. There are 15 residues in the CDR3. This chain's CDR3 is CAISEPDTTNYGYTF. The CDR3, as DNA: TGTGCCATCAGTGAGCCGGACACTACTAACTATGGCTACACCTTC.

In this sample, this clonotype turned up a few times. The chain combines TRBV20-1 with TRBJ1-5, with D perhaps matching TRBD1 (5 bases). This CDR3 contains 14 residues. Germline V gene data show CDR1 as DFQATT and CDR2 as SNEGSKA (reference sequence). V was clipped by 0 bases and J by 1 base, with 7 bases between them. The CDR3 spells CSAREGRSNQPQHF. DNA for the CDR3: TGCAGTGCTAGAGAGGGGCGGAGCAATCAGCCCCAGCATTTT.

This clonotype was seen ten or more times. The rearrangement uses TRBV5-1 and TRBJ2-3, with a tentative D call TRBD2 (6 bases). Germline V gene sequence: CDR1 SGHRS, CDR2 YFSETQ. Trimming shortened V by 2 bases and J by 3 bases, and 13 bases separated the two germline ends. The CDR3 sequence is 15 residues long. CDR3 region: CASSFPRAGTDTQYF. CDR3 coding DNA: TGCGCCAGCAGCTTTCCCAGGGCGGGAACAGATACGCAGTATTTT.

The chain is built from TRBV20-1 and TRBJ1-4; D perhaps matches TRBD1 (5 bases). Germline V gene sequence: CDR1 DFQATT, CDR2 SNEGSKA (reference sequence). The CDR3 runs to 16 residues. The V end lost 0 bases, the J end lost 6 bases, and 17 bases lay between the germline ends. The CDR3 DNA follows: TGCAGTGCTAGAGAGAATCCTTGGGGGGGAGATGAAAAACTGTTTTTT. Protein: CSARENPWGGDEKLFF.

A few counts support this clonotype. V usage is TRBV20-1 and J usage is TRBJ1-6, with TRBD1 as a possible D gene (5 bases). Germline loops: CDR1 DFQATT, CDR2 SNEGSKA (reference sequence). The CDR3 contains 14 residues. With 5 bases removed from V and 5 bases from J, the gap between germline ends came to 13 bases. CDR3 nucleotides: TGCAGTGCTCGACGGGACGGTAATAATTCACCCCTCCACTTT. It encodes CSARRDGNNSPLHF.

The sample holds many counts of this clonotype. V and J are TRBV6-1 and TRBJ2-5; 10 positions match TRBD1. The CDR3 is 14 residues long. The germline V gene encodes CDR1 MNHNS and CDR2 SASEGT. V gave up 3 bases and J gave up 5 bases; unmatched junction bases: 3. The DNA of the CDR3 is TGTGCCAGCAGTGAGTGGGACAGGGGCGAGACCCAGTACTTC. Its translation is CASSEWDRGETQYF.

This chain uses TRBV9 with TRBJ2-6; no clear D gene. In germline, CDR1 is SGDLS, CDR2 YYNGEE. With 0 bases removed from V and 0 bases from J, the gap between germline ends came to 4 bases. The CDR3 is 15 residues long. In nucleotides, the CDR3 is TGTGCCAGCAGCGTAGGCCACTCTGGGGCCAACGTCCTGACTTTC. Translated, it gives CASSVGHSGANVLTF. Variable domain in full (rest from reference TRBV9 and TRBJ2-6): DSGVTQTPKHLITATGQRVTLRCSPRSGDLSVYWYQQSLDQGLQFLIQYYNGEERAKGNILERFSAQQFPDLHSELNLSSLELGDSALYFCASSVGHSGANVLTFGAGSRLTVL.